The 13 T cell receptor beta chains in this list originate from one sample, sequenced in a study of cytomegalovirus exposure and HLA in healthy donors. This PCR relied on a set of 60 Vbeta primers and 13 Jbeta primers. Sequencing used immunoSEQ multiplex PCR; TCRdb keeps in-frame clones, though not all of them. The table lists more than 95,000 clones, 65% to 80% of them singletons. Specimen: PBMCs. These receptors came from a male donor in good health and CMV-seronegative.

This clone came up a few times. The chain links TRBV4-1 to TRBJ2-7, with D maybe TRBD1 (5 bases). Germline-derived CDR1 and CDR2 are MGHRA and YSYEKL. This CDR3 spans 16 amino acids. Trimming left V 0 bases short and J 3 bases short, with 15 bases between. This CDR3 reads CASSQDMAGMGYEQYF. Written as DNA, the CDR3 is TGCGCCAGCAGCCAAGATATGGCAGGGATGGGCTACGAGCAGTACTTC.

This chain links TRBV7-9 with TRBJ1-5, with D maybe TRBD1 (5 bases). The germline V gene encodes CDR1 SEHNR and CDR2 FQNEAQ (reference sequence). The germline V and J ends were trimmed by 4 bases and 1 base, with 11 bases remaining between them. There are 15 residues in the CDR3. CDR3 sequence: CASSYQGGSNQPQHF. CDR3 bases: TGTGCCAGCAGCTACCAGGGTGGAAGCAATCAGCCCCAGCATTTT.

The chain employs TRBV14 and TRBJ2-4; 9 bases agree with TRBD1. CDR1 is SGHDN and CDR2 is FVKESK in the germline V gene. The J segment lost 2 bases and the V segment lost 0 bases, leaving 5 bases of the junction unmatched. This CDR3 is built from 17 residues. Here the CDR3 reads CASSQDPGQGPKNIQYF. DNA for the CDR3: TGTGCCAGCAGCCAAGACCCGGGACAGGGCCCCAAAAACATTCAGTACTTC.

This chain uses TRBV28 with TRBJ2-3, with TRBD2 matching 8 bases. The CDR3 contains 16 residues. V lost 3 bases and J lost 2; bases outside the gene matches: 7. The germline V gene has CDR1 MDHEN and CDR2 SYDVKM. The CDR3 DNA reads as TGTGCCAGCAGTTTGACCACACTAGCGGTCACAGATACGCAGTATTTT. Its protein product is CASSLTTLAVTDTQYF. The variable domain in full, completed from reference TRBV28 and TRBJ2-3, reads DVKVTQSSRYLVKRTGEKVFLECVQDMDHENMFWYRQDPGLGLRLIYFSYDVKMKEKGDIPEGYSVSREKKERFSLILESASTNQTSMYLCASSLTTLAVTDTQYFGPGTRLTVL.

This clone was seen only once. This rearrangement joins TRBV5-1 to TRBJ1-1; maybe TRBD1 (5 bases). The CDR3 length is 12 residues. V gave up 4 bases and J gave up 8 bases, with 12 bases separating them. CDR1 is SGHRS and CDR2 is YFSETQ in the germline V gene. CDR3 sequence reads: CASSDSPQEAFF. In DNA, the CDR3 is TGCGCCAGCAGCGACAGCCCCCAGGAAGCTTTCTTT.

This clone appeared a single time. The chain joins TRBV11-2 to TRBJ2-3, with D unclear. CDR3 length: 13 amino acids. Per germline, CDR1 SGHAT and CDR2 FQNNGV. V was cut by 2 bases and J by 6 bases, with 9 bases left in between. CDR3 DNA sequence: TGTGCCAGCAGCTTACTCGGGTTGGATACGCAGTATTTT. Translation: CASSLLGLDTQYF.

This rearrangement joins TRBV10-2 to TRBJ2-7; 7 positions agree with TRBD1. V lost 6 bases and J lost 0; bases outside the gene matches: 5. This CDR3 contains 14 residues. CDR1 is WSHSY, CDR2 SAAADI, per germline. This chain's CDR3 is CASRQGSSSYEQYF. CDR3 DNA sequence: TGCGCCAGCAGACAGGGGTCCTCCTCCTACGAGCAGTACTTC.

This chain uses TRBV6-1 with TRBJ2-7, with 9 bases matching TRBD1. With 3 bases clipped from V and 5 bases from J, the junction kept 14 bases outside the gene matches. The length of the CDR3 is 17 residues. Germline values: CDR1 MNHNS, CDR2 SASEGT. CDR3 DNA: TGTGCCAGCAGTGACCTAACCCCCGGGACAGGGTTCCACGAGCAGTACTTC. This encodes CASSDLTPGTGFHEQYF.

In DNA form, the CDR3 reads TGTGCCATCAGTGAGACCCCTCCCGGGACAGGAGCCTACGAGCAGTACTTC. This translates into CAISETPPGTGAYEQYF. This chain joins TRBV10-3 and TRBJ2-7, with 8 bases identical to TRBD1. The CDR3 covers 17 residues. Germline CDR1 is ENHRY and CDR2 is SYGVKD. V shed 2 bases, J shed 2 bases, and the junction held 11 bases outside the gene matches.

The chain couples TRBV11-3 to TRBJ1-2; D is unresolved. The CDR3 loop spans 15 amino acids. Trimming removed 1 base at V and 2 bases at J, with 11 bases between. Per the germline V gene, CDR1 is SGHNT and CDR2 is YENEEA. Here the CDR3 reads CASSLGAGRNYGYTF. The DNA for the CDR3 is TGTGCCAGCAGCTTAGGGGCAGGCCGAAACTATGGCTACACCTTC.

The chain recombines TRBV25-1 with TRBJ1-2; a weak D match, TRBD1 (5 bases). This CDR3 contains 14 residues. Trimming cost V 2 bases and J 3 bases, with 10 bases left between them. Germline loops: CDR1 MGHDK, CDR2 SYGVNS. This CDR3 is CASSEVQGYYGYTF. CDR3 DNA: TGTGCCAGCAGTGAAGTTCAGGGATACTATGGCTACACCTTC.

This chain connects TRBV11-2 to TRBJ2-2, with D uncertain. The CDR3 runs 13 residues. CDR1 is SGHAT and CDR2 is FQNNGV in the germline V gene. Between the trimmed V and J ends, which lost 5 bases and 5 bases, there was a span of 9 bases. The DNA of the CDR3 is TGTGCCAGCAGCCCCCTCAGGACCGGGGAGCTGTTTTTT. Translating gives CASSPLRTGELFF.

This clone was picked up one time. The chain has TRBV5-6 and TRBJ2-1, with D possibly TRBD2 on 5 matching bases. The CDR3 totals 16 residues. Per germline, CDR1 SGHDT and CDR2 YYEEEE. Trimming pared 0 bases from V and 2 bases from J, leaving 12 bases between. The CDR3, as DNA: TGTGCCAGCAGCTTGGATCGCGGGCGAGCCTACAATGAGCAGTTCTTC. Encoded protein: CASSLDRGRAYNEQFF.